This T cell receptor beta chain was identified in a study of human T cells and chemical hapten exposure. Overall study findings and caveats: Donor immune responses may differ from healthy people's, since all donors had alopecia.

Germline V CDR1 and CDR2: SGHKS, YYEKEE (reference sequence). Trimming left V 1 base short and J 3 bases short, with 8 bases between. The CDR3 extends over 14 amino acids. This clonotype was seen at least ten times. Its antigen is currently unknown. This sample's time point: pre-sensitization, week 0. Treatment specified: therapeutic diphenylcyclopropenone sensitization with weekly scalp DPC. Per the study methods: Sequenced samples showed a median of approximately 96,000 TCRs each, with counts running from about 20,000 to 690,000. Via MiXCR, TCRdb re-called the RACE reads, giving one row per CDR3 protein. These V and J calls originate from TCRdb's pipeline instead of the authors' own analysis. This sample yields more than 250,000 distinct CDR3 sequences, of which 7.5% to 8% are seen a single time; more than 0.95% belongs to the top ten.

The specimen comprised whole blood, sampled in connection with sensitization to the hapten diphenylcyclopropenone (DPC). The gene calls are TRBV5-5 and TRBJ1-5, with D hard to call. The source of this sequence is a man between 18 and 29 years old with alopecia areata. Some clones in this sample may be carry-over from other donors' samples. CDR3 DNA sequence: TGTGCCAGCAGCTTGAGGGAGCCCAATCAGCCCCAGCATTTT. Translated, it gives CASSLREPNQPQHF.